A single sample gave rise to the 20 T cell receptor beta chains below, sequenced in a study of blood T cell repertoires in COVID-19. Assay: immunoSEQ multiplex PCR; the TCRdb copy retains only in-frame clones and omits some. The sample yields 110,000 to 150,000 clones, over 75% seen once. Sequencing was performed on peripheral blood. The receptors derive from a woman aged 55 to 70 with active COVID-19.

The V gene is TRBV7-9, the J gene TRBJ1-1; 7 bases are shared with TRBD1. The CDR3 is made up of 14 amino acids. The V and J ends lost 5 bases and 0 bases, in that order; junction bases with no gene match: 3. Germline CDR1 and CDR2: SEHNR and FQNEAQ (reference sequence). CDR3 amino acids: CASSLGQVNTEAFF. The DNA for the CDR3 is TGTGCCAGCAGCCTTGGACAGGTGAACACTGAAGCTTTCTTT.

The V call is TRBV11-2, the J call TRBJ2-2; 8 nucleotides align to TRBD2. Trimming took 3 bases from V and 10 from J; bases not matched to a gene: 7. The CDR3 consists of 14 residues. CDR1 is SGHAT, CDR2 FQNNGV, per germline. CDR3 DNA: TGTGCCAGCAGCTTGGGACTAGGGTTAGAGGAGCTGTTTTTT. Translated: CASSLGLGLEELFF.

The rearrangement links TRBV12-5 to TRBJ2-7, with unresolved D. Germline V gene data show CDR1 as LGHNT and CDR2 as FRNRAP. The CDR3 is 10 residues long. With 5 bases removed from V and 6 bases from J, the gap between germline ends came to 5 bases. CDR3 in amino acids: CASGLFEQYF. The CDR3 coding sequence is TGTGCTAGTGGTCTGTTCGAGCAGTACTTC.

The chain carries TRBV9 and TRBJ2-5; the D gene is possibly TRBD1 (6 bases). V lost 1 base and J lost 4, with 20 bases in between. The CDR3 contains 17 residues. Germline assignment: CDR1 SGDLS and CDR2 YYNGEE. CDR3 residues: CASSVSPRTGLSETQYF. The CDR3 bases are TGTGCCAGCAGCGTAAGCCCGCGTACAGGGCTTTCAGAGACCCAGTACTTC.

V gene TRBV4-3 combines with J gene TRBJ1-1; D unclear. The CDR3 has 13 amino acids. Germline V CDR1 and CDR2: LGHNA, YSLEER. Trimming cost V 5 bases and J 3 bases, with 10 bases left between them. The CDR3 nucleotides read TGCGCCAGCAGCAAGACCGGGGACACTGAAGCTTTCTTT. Its translation is CASSKTGDTEAFF.

The table lists this clone with a count of one. The chain uses TRBV18 and TRBJ1-6; 7 bases map to TRBD1. The V and J ends lost 2 bases and 8 bases, in that order; junction bases with no gene match: 9. Per germline, CDR1 KGHSH and CDR2 LQKENI. The CDR3 length is 16 residues. CDR3 protein: CASSPFRQGLDSPLHF. The CDR3 nucleotides read TGTGCCAGCTCACCATTTCGACAGGGCTTAGATTCACCCCTCCACTTT.

The V and J genes are TRBV2 and TRBJ2-5, with TRBD2 matching over 16 bases. The CDR3 length is 19 residues. Germline lookup yields CDR1 SNHLY and CDR2 FYNNEI. The ends lost 3 bases at V and 4 bases at J; junction bases unmatched: 11. CDR3 DNA sequence: TGTGCCAGCAGTGACATGGGACTAGCGGGAGGGCCGCGTTTAGAGACCCAGTACTTC. It codes for CASSDMGLAGGPRLETQYF.

The chain joins TRBV7-2 to TRBJ2-7; D possibly corresponds to TRBD2 (5 bases). CDR1 is SGHTA and CDR2 is FQGNSA in the germline V gene. V lost 0 bases and J 2 bases, leaving 8 bases between the germline ends. The CDR3 loop spans 14 amino acids. The DNA for the CDR3 is TGTGCCAGCAGCTTAGCCGCGGGTCCCTACGAGCAGTACTTC. Its translation is CASSLAAGPYEQYF. The variable domain in full, with the rest retrieved from reference TRBV7-2 and TRBJ2-7, is GAGVSQSPSNKVTEKGKDVELRCDPISGHTALYWYRQSLGQGLEFLIYFQGNSAPDKSGLPSDRFSAERTGGSVSTLTIQRTQQEDSAVYLCASSLAAGPYEQYFGPGTRLTVT.

DNA of the CDR3: TGTGCCACCAGTGAGGGTAGCGGGGCCCAAGAGACCCAGTACTTC. It yields the protein CATSEGSGAQETQYF. The chain couples TRBV24-1 to TRBJ2-5; TRBD2 agrees at 8 bases. V trimming: 4 bases; J trimming: 1 base; junction bases outside the gene matches: 4. CDR1 and CDR2 (germline): KGHDR, SFDVKD. The CDR3 has 15 amino acids.

V is TRBV5-4 and J is TRBJ2-5; 8 bases align to TRBD2. The CDR3 is 13 residues long. CDR1 and CDR2 (germline): SGHNT, YYREEE (reference sequence). Trimming at V came to 4 bases and at J to 3 bases, leaving 2 bases not matched to a gene. The CDR3 sequence is CASSRTSKETQYF. The CDR3 region has the DNA TGTGCCAGCAGCCGGACTAGCAAAGAGACCCAGTACTTC.

Only a few counts were recorded for this clone. This rearrangement joins TRBV6-2 or TRBV6-3 to TRBJ1-1; the D gene is possibly TRBD1 (6 bases). The CDR3 contains 21 residues. Deletions cut 2 bases from V and 1 base from J, with 29 bases between. From germline, CDR1 is MNHEY and CDR2 SVGEGT. The CDR3: CASSYPRLTGRGWGENTEAFF. DNA for the CDR3: TGTGCCAGCAGTTACCCCCGGTTGACAGGTCGTGGGTGGGGAGAGAACACTGAAGCTTTCTTT.

The chain is built from TRBV23-1 and TRBJ2-3; 8 nucleotides line up with TRBD2. TRBV23-1 is an ORF, and what it does is uncertain. V shed 10 bases, J shed 2 bases, and the junction held 11 bases outside the gene matches. The CDR3 runs to 15 residues. CDR3 in amino acids: CATTLGLADTDTQYF. CDR3 DNA: TGCGCCACCACCCTAGGACTAGCCGACACAGATACGCAGTATTTT.

The chain uses TRBV4-2 and TRBJ1-4; D is undetermined. Germline V gives CDR1 LGHNA, CDR2 YNFKEQ. V lost 0 bases and J lost 5, with 4 bases in between. The CDR3 is 13 amino acids. CDR3 sequence: CASSQDRNEKLFF. The DNA of the CDR3 is TGTGCCAGCAGCCAAGATCGGAATGAAAAACTGTTTTTT.

The V gene is TRBV19, the J gene TRBJ2-3; 8 bases agree with TRBD1. Germline V gene lookup returns CDR1 LNHDA and CDR2 SQIVND (reference sequence). The CDR3 spans 12 residues. Trimming cost V 6 bases and J 5 bases; bases outside gene matches: 1. CDR3 protein: CASSDRGDTQYF. As DNA, the CDR3 is TGTGCCAGTAGCGACAGGGGAGATACGCAGTATTTT.

The gene calls are TRBV7-9 and TRBJ2-1; D may be TRBD2 (5 bases). Germline CDR1 reads SEHNR; CDR2 reads FQNEAQ (reference sequence). The CDR3 spans 15 residues. Trimming cost V 7 bases and J 2 bases, with 15 bases left between them. The CDR3 region is CASTKRSGTYNEQFF. The CDR3 DNA follows: TGTGCCAGCACAAAACGAAGCGGAACCTACAATGAGCAGTTCTTC. The variable domain in full, with the rest retrieved from reference TRBV7-9 and TRBJ2-1, is DTGVSQNPRHKITKRGQNVTFRCDPISEHNRLYWYRQTLGQGPEFLTYFQNEAQLEKSRLLSDRFSAERPKGSFSTLEIQRTEQGDSAMYLCASTKRSGTYNEQFFGPGTRLTVL.

The genes are TRBV5-6 and TRBJ2-1; unclear D gene. The CDR3 spans 14 residues. Trimming removed 0 bases at V and 7 bases at J, with 11 bases between. CDR1 is SGHDT and CDR2 is YYEEEE in the germline V gene. Here the CDR3 DNA reads TGTGCCAGCAGCTTGGGGCTTGTGGCTAATGAGCAGTTCTTC. Protein: CASSLGLVANEQFF.

The chain couples TRBV28 to TRBJ2-7, with 8 bases lining up with TRBD2. Germline trimming cut 5 bases from V and 6 bases from J; bases unmatched to any gene: 9. Germline CDR1 and CDR2: MDHEN and SYDVKM. The CDR3 is 14 residues long. CDR3 coding DNA: TGTGCCAGCAGTCCCGGAGGGGCGGGAGGCGAGCAGTACTTC. The encoded protein is CASSPGGAGGEQYF.

The V call is TRBV5-1, the J call TRBJ1-2; a possible D gene is TRBD1 (5 bases). The CDR3 length is 15 residues. Trimming shortened V by 2 bases and J by 8 bases, and 19 bases separated the two germline ends. CDR1 is SGHRS and CDR2 is YFSETQ in the germline V gene. The CDR3, as DNA: TGCGCCAGCAGCTTCGGCTGGGGCCGCCAAGGAGGCTACACCTTC. It is translated as CASSFGWGRQGGYTF.

This clone was found once. The chain links TRBV15 to TRBJ1-5; the D gene is possibly TRBD1 (6 bases). The CDR3 is 15 residues long. Per germline, CDR1 LNHNV and CDR2 YYDKDF (reference sequence). Trimming cost V 0 bases and J 5 bases, with 11 bases left between them. The CDR3 DNA follows: TGTGCCACCAGCAGAGATGGGACAAGGGATCAGCCCCAGCATTTT. It translates to CATSRDGTRDQPQHF.

V and J are TRBV27 and TRBJ1-2; the match to TRBD1 covers 9 bases. Germline V gives CDR1 MNHEY, CDR2 SMNVEV (reference sequence). With 4 bases clipped from V and 4 bases from J, the junction kept 10 bases outside the gene matches. The CDR3 length is 16 residues. The CDR3 DNA is TGTGCCAGCAGTTCATACAAGGGACAGGGAACCTATGGCTACACCTTC. Translating it yields CASSSYKGQGTYGYTF.